This T cell receptor beta chain was documented in a study of shared clonotypes between healthy human individuals. Tens of thousands of T cell genomes (about 320 ng DNA) went into each PBMC replicate. TCRdb's copy holds only in-frame clones and misses some; the assay was immunoSEQ multiplex PCR. This table has 400,000 to 550,000 clones, roughly 85% appearing once. Germline V lookup: CDR1 GTSNPN, CDR2 SVGIG (reference sequence). The CDR3 consists of 14 residues. Trimming took off 7 bases at V and 4 bases at J, with 16 bases between the two ends. The material sequenced was PBMCs. The chain uses TRBV30 and TRBJ2-2; TRBD1 or TRBD2 may be the D gene (5 bases each). The origin of this receptor is a woman in her 40s in good health. Some clones in this sample may be carry-over from other donors' samples. Here the CDR3 reads CAFGQLRGTGELFF. The CDR3 nucleotides read TGTGCCTTCGGACAACTCCGGGGCACCGGGGAGCTGTTTTTT.